These 20 T cell receptor beta chains share one sample of origin, sequenced in a study of blood T cells in healthy people across ages. A second PCR of 7 to 11 cycles used a sample-barcoded 5' primer and a J-beta primer mix. TCRdb reprocessed the 5' RACE reads via MiXCR and lists one record per CDR3 protein. The data show roughly 410,000 distinct CDR3 sequences, about 55% seen once. Sequencing used blood. These receptor sequences come from a man in his sixties in good health.

This clonotype occurred many times. This rearrangement joins TRBV24-1 to TRBJ2-1; D is ambiguous. This CDR3 is built from 12 residues. V shed 4 bases and J shed 5 bases, with 5 bases lying between them. The germline V gene encodes CDR1 KGHDR and CDR2 SFDVKD. CDR3 sequence reads: CATSDSNNEQFF. CDR3 bases: TGTGCCACCAGTGACTCTAACAATGAGCAGTTCTTC.

This clonotype was detected a few times. This sequence joins TRBV20-1 and TRBJ2-3; D is unresolved. Trimming removed 0 bases from V and 4 bases from J, with 5 bases in between. CDR1 and CDR2 (germline): DFQATT, SNEGSKA (reference sequence). The CDR3 loop spans 12 amino acids. CDR3 DNA sequence: TGCAGTGCTAGAGATGAGGCAGATACGCAGTATTTT. Translated: CSARDEADTQYF.

The chain uses TRBV25-1 and TRBJ2-2; D gene ambiguous. The germline CDR1 and CDR2 sequences are MGHDK and SYGVNS. Trimming took 11 bases from V and 6 from J, leaving 10 bases between them. The CDR3 contains 11 residues. The CDR3 DNA reads TGTGCCCCGTCTTTGGCCGGGGAGCTGTTTTTT. This codes for CAPSLAGELFF.

This clonotype was seen only a few times. This chain links TRBV6-5 with TRBJ1-5; D remains unclear. Trimming took off 6 bases at V and 1 base at J, with 10 bases between the two ends. CDR1 and CDR2 (germline): MNHEY, SVGAGI. The CDR3 contains 14 residues. CDR3 bases: TGTGCCAGCAGGCCCGGGTCAAGCAATCAGCCCCAGCATTTT. Amino acid sequence: CASRPGSSNQPQHF.

Worth noting for this clonotype: The junction shows a germline mismatch at one end, possibly a read error. The chain combines TRBV28 with TRBJ2-7, with 13 bases lining up with TRBD2. CDR1 MDHEN and CDR2 SYDVKM come from the germline V gene. CDR3 size: 15 residues. In DNA, the CDR3 is TGTGCCAACAGTATACTAGCGGGAGGGTACAATGAGCAGTACTTC. Protein product: CANSILAGGYNEQYF.

The table lists this clonotype with a few counts. The rearrangement links TRBV6-1 to TRBJ1-2; 7 bases agree with TRBD1. This CDR3 is built from 15 residues. Unmatched junction bases numbered 5, after V lost 2 bases and J lost 2 bases. Germline CDR1 and CDR2: MNHNS and SASEGT. In nucleotides, the CDR3 is TGTGCCAGCAGTGAAAGGGGGCAGAGCAACTATGGCTACACCTTC. Translated, it gives CASSERGQSNYGYTF.

The chain has TRBV7-2 and TRBJ2-1, with a weak D call TRBD2 (6 bases). The V gene lost 5 bases and the J gene lost 7 bases, with 15 bases spanning the gap. CDR3 length: 14 amino acids. Germline loops: CDR1 SGHTA, CDR2 FQGNSA. The CDR3 DNA follows: TGTGCCAGCAGCCTCGGGACTGTTCAGAATGAGCAGTTCTTC. This codes for CASSLGTVQNEQFF.

The rearrangement links TRBV7-2 to TRBJ2-7; D is unresolved. Trimming took off 2 bases at V and 6 bases at J, with 11 bases between the two ends. In germline, CDR1 is SGHTA, CDR2 FQGNSA. There are 13 residues in the CDR3. The chain's CDR3 is CASSLNPRVEQYF. The CDR3 DNA reads as TGTGCCAGCAGCTTAAACCCCCGCGTCGAGCAGTACTTC.

The J gene is TRBJ1-1, the V gene TRBV20-1; D is ambiguous. Germline V gives CDR1 DFQATT, CDR2 SNEGSKA (reference sequence). The length of the CDR3 is 13 residues. V lost 3 bases, J lost 1 base, and 9 bases lay in between. CDR3 sequence reads: CSASSTANTEAFF. The CDR3 DNA follows: TGCAGTGCTAGTTCGACGGCGAACACTGAAGCTTTCTTT.

This clonotype has just one count. A much larger clone is a single base away; this may be a read error. The chain links TRBV15 to TRBJ2-7, with D tentatively TRBD2 (6 bases). This CDR3 spans 15 amino acids. The germline V gene has CDR1 LNHNV and CDR2 YYDKDF (reference sequence). V lost 1 base and J 0 bases, leaving 10 bases between the germline ends. CDR3 nucleotides: TGTGCCACCAGCAGAGTCAGGACTACCTCCTACGAGCAGTACTTC. This codes for CATSRVRTTSYEQYF.

The chain links TRBV29-1 to TRBJ1-2; 10 bases agree with TRBD1. The CDR3 sequence is 14 residues long. The germline V gene encodes CDR1 SQVTM and CDR2 ANQGSEA. V dropped 7 bases and J dropped 3; count of bases not matched to a gene: 8. CDR3 amino acids: CSALRQGADYGYTF. CDR3 coding DNA: TGCAGCGCGCTTAGACAGGGGGCGGACTATGGCTACACCTTC.

The V and J genes are TRBV7-2 and TRBJ2-5; the D is unclear. CDR3 length: 13 amino acids. V lost 1 base and J 5 bases, leaving 8 bases between the germline ends. The V gene's germline CDR1 is SGHTA and CDR2 FQGNSA. CDR3 in DNA: TGTGCCAGCAGCTTAGACCAATTGGAGACCCAGTACTTC. Protein sequence: CASSLDQLETQYF. Drawing the rest from reference TRBV7-2 and TRBJ2-5, the complete variable domain is GAGVSQSPSNKVTEKGKDVELRCDPISGHTALYWYRQSLGQGLEFLIYFQGNSAPDKSGLPSDRFSAERTGGSVSTLTIQRTQQEDSAVYLCASSLDQLETQYFGPGTRLLVL.

The chain links TRBV7-2 to TRBJ2-1; 7 bases match TRBD2. Germline assignment: CDR1 SGHTA and CDR2 FQGNSA. The V and J ends lost 1 base and 7 bases, in that order; junction bases with no gene match: 16. The CDR3 extends over 18 amino acids. CDR3 protein: CASSLDGGGPNGRNEQFF. Written as DNA, the CDR3 is TGTGCCAGCAGCTTAGATGGGGGAGGCCCAAACGGGAGGAATGAGCAGTTCTTC.

The J gene is TRBJ2-3, the V gene TRBV7-8; possible D gene TRBD1, 5 bases. From germline, CDR1 is SGHVS and CDR2 FQNEAQ. With 4 bases removed from V and 0 bases from J, the gap between germline ends came to 11 bases. The CDR3 sequence is 15 residues long. CDR3 in amino acids: CASSSGMISTDTQYF. The DNA of the CDR3 is TGTGCCAGCAGCTCAGGGATGATTAGCACAGATACGCAGTATTTT.

This clonotype showed up many times. This sequence joins TRBV20-1 and TRBJ2-1; D tentatively fits TRBD1 or TRBD2 (7 bases each). Germline loops: CDR1 DFQATT, CDR2 SNEGSKA (reference sequence). The CDR3 has 14 residues. V was pared by 6 bases and J by 3 bases, with 15 bases between. The CDR3 protein is CSASGGVYYNEQFF. CDR3 coding DNA: TGCAGTGCCTCAGGGGGGGTCTACTACAATGAGCAGTTCTTC.

This chain joins TRBV5-1 and TRBJ1-2, with D perhaps TRBD1 (5 bases). Deletions cut 0 bases from V and 0 bases from J, with 15 bases between. Germline values: CDR1 SGHRS, CDR2 YFSETQ. CDR3 length: 17 residues. The DNA for the CDR3 is TGCGCCAGCAGCTTGGTCTACAGAGGGACGGCTAACTATGGCTACACCTTC. Its translation: CASSLVYRGTANYGYTF.

The rearrangement links TRBV7-6 to TRBJ1-1, with D possibly being TRBD1 (6 bases). Germline V gene lookup returns CDR1 SGHVS and CDR2 FNYEAQ. The ends were cut back, 6 bases at V and 1 base at J, with 12 bases in the middle. CDR3 length: 14 amino acids. CDR3: CASSKGGGNTEAFF. As DNA, the CDR3 is TGTGCCAGCAGTAAAGGAGGGGGGAACACTGAAGCTTTCTTT.

Remarks on this clonotype: A much larger clone lies a single base off, so this may be a read error. This chain uses TRBV25-1 with TRBJ2-7; D unresolved. Germline lookup yields CDR1 MGHDK and CDR2 SYGVNS. The ends were cut back, 8 bases at V and 5 bases at J, with 13 bases in the middle. The CDR3 totals 12 residues. The CDR3 sequence is CASGLTYHEQYF. CDR3 sequence (DNA): TGTGCCAGCGGCCTCACATACCACGAGCAGTACTTC.

This clonotype was counted only a few times. The chain joins TRBV3-1 to TRBJ1-2; TRBD1 aligns across 7 bases. CDR1 LGHDT and CDR2 YNNKEL come from the germline V gene (reference sequence). This CDR3 contains 14 residues. V trimming: 7 bases; J trimming: 4 bases; junction bases outside the gene matches: 9. The CDR3 protein is CASNQGQRLYGYTF. The CDR3 nucleotides are TGTGCCAGCAACCAGGGACAGCGTCTCTATGGCTACACCTTC.

This clonotype showed up just a few times. The V call is TRBV6-5, the J call TRBJ1-2; tentatively, D is TRBD1 (5 bases). V dropped 0 bases and J dropped 8 bases, with 13 bases sitting between them. The germline V gene has CDR1 MNHEY and CDR2 SVGAGI. This CDR3 has 14 residues. CDR3 sequence: CASSYSEAGTGYTF. CDR3 nucleotides: TGTGCCAGCAGTTACTCTGAGGCAGGGACCGGCTACACCTTC.